A selection of T cell receptor beta chains follows, all from one sample in a study of cytomegalovirus exposure and HLA in healthy donors. Data came from immunoSEQ multiplex PCR; TCRdb stores just in-frame clones and leaves some out. The table records fewer than 180,000 clones, 79% of them present only once. The sample taken for sequencing was PBMCs. These receptors all come from a man aged 50-60 years in good health and CMV-seropositive. Each CDR3 is given without its conserved first and last residue.

V gene: TRBV6-5
CDR3 protein: ASSPRLAGGGEQF

V gene: TRBV6-1
CDR3 protein: ASSRSSGTSYEQY

V gene: TRBV5-1
CDR3 protein: ASSLTSSQSTEAF

V gene: TRBV29-1
CDR3 protein: SVFRGTEAF

V gene: TRBV6-1
CDR3 protein: ASSLSGGVDEQY

V gene: TRBV15
CDR3 protein: ATSTRLAGGYEQY

V gene: TRBV5-5
CDR3 protein: ASSFRDSNYGYT

V gene: TRBV7-9
CDR3 protein: SSSLQGRGGNTIY

V gene: TRBV5-1
CDR3 protein: ASSLAGTGGETQY

V gene: TRBV1
CDR3 protein: TSSQDRLAGYNEQF

V gene: TRBV11-2
CDR3 protein: ASSFSGTNDYNEQF

V gene: TRBV10-3
CDR3 protein: AISDGQGKYTGELF

V gene: TRBV6-5
CDR3 protein: ASSFSGAGNTIY

V gene: TRBV10-3
CDR3 protein: AIITPGLTGALYEQY

V gene: TRBV6-5
CDR3 protein: ASTEGDQAF

V gene: TRBV30
CDR3 protein: AWSQGVNTEAF

V gene: TRBV10-3
CDR3 protein: AISGTQGAETEAF

V gene: TRBV4-2
CDR3 protein: ASSQEPWTGGGEKLF

V gene: TRBV5-1
CDR3 protein: ASSLQQGASGYT

V gene: TRBV7-9
CDR3 protein: ASSLAGGETQY

V gene: TRBV5-5
CDR3 protein: ASSLQEGGYSPLH

V gene: TRBV28
CDR3 protein: ASSSTGSNQPQH

V gene: TRBV28
CDR3 protein: ASLSIGRGPRPQH

V gene: TRBV5-8
CDR3 protein: ASSPGLAGGPLTGELF

V gene: TRBV12-5
CDR3 protein: ASGPEDRGETQY

V gene: TRBV30
CDR3 protein: AWRAGTSEVETQY

V gene: TRBV2
CDR3 protein: ASGRGGGEKLF

V gene: TRBV30
CDR3 protein: AWGRGGSPSEQY

V gene: TRBV4-1
CDR3 protein: ASSPAKGLAGPGELF

V gene: TRBV5-1
CDR3 protein: ASSGGTSGQYEQY

V gene: TRBV30
CDR3 protein: AWDRGPYEQY

V gene: TRBV11-2
CDR3 protein: ASSLVSGDYSYEQY

V gene: TRBV5-1
CDR3 protein: ASSPGTVNYGYT

V gene: TRBV12-5
CDR3 protein: ASGLVVTGGRAYNEQF

V gene: TRBV30
CDR3 protein: AWSVGGTDTQY

V gene: TRBV30
CDR3 protein: AWNEVLGTEAF

V gene: TRBV10-2
CDR3 protein: ASSEGPGTDTQY

V gene: TRBV7-3
CDR3 protein: ASSLRQSDTEAF

V gene: TRBV23-1
CDR3 protein: ASSLTYGGRGYEQY

V gene: TRBV5-4
CDR3 protein: ASSLAGGLETQY

V gene: TRBV7-2
CDR3 protein: ASSLASGQGSGYT

V gene: TRBV7-8
CDR3 protein: ASSLASDSYEQY

V gene: TRBV28
CDR3 protein: ASSLVLPGTSGRNEQF